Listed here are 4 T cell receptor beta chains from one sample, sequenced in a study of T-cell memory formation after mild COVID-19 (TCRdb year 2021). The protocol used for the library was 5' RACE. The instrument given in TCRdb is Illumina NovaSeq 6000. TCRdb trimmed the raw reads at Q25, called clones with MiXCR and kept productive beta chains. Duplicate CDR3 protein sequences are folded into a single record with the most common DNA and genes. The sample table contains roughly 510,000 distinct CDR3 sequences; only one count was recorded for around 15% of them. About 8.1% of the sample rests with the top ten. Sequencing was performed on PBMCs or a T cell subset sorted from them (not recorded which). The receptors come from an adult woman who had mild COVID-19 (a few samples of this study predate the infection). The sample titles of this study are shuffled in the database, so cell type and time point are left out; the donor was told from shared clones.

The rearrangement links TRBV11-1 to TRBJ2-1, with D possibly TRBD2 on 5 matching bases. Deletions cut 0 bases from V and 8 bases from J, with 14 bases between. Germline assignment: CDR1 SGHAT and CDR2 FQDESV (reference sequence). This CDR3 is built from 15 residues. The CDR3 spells CASSLAGASSDEQFF. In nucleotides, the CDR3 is TGTGCCAGCAGCTTAGCGGGTGCTAGCTCGGATGAGCAGTTCTTC.

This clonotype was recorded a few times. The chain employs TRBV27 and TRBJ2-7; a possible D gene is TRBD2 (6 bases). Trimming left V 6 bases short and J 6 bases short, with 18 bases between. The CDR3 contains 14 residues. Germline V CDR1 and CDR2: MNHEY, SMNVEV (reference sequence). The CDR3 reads CASSPYGSVSEQYF. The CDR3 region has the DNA TGTGCCAGCAGCCCCTACGGGAGCGTGTCCGAGCAGTACTTC.

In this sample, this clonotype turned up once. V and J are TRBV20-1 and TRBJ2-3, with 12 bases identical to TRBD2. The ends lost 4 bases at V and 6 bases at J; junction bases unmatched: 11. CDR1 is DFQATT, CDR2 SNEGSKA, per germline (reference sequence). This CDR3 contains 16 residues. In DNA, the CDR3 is TGCAGTGCTACTAGGACTAGCGGGGCCCCCAGGGATACGCAGTATTTT. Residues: CSATRTSGAPRDTQYF.

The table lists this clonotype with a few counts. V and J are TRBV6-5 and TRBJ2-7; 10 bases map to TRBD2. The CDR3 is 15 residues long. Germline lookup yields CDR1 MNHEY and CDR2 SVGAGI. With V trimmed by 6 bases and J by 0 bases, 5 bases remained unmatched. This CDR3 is CASRKTSGSSYEQYF. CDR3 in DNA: TGTGCCAGCAGAAAGACTAGCGGGTCCTCCTACGAGCAGTACTTC.